This TCR beta chain was identified in a study of PD-L1 blockade in urothelial cancer. The overall study: Every 3 weeks, patients received intravenous atezolizumab 1,200 mg, beginning 2014. Males with bladder-origin urothelial cancer constituted about nine tenths of the roughly 29 patients. T cells numbered a median of around 150,000 in the blood samples. Blood was tested 3 weeks (second dose) and 6 weeks into treatment.

Clones were read by immunoSEQ multiplex PCR, and TCRdb kept only the in-frame ones, dropping some. Of 50,000 or so clones listed, around 80% are singletons. Time point described: pretreatment peripheral blood. The sequence was collected from a man between 70 and 80 years old with urothelial cancer. The input for sequencing was PBMCs, taken around atezolizumab (anti-PD-L1) treatment.

This CDR3 is CASSQDRGGGRNTGELFF. CDR3 nucleotide sequence: TGTGCCAGCAGCCAAGATAGGGGGGGAGGGCGAAACACCGGGGAGCTGTTTTTT. This sequence joins TRBV4-2 and TRBJ2-2; D may be TRBD2 (7 bases). The V end was cut by 0 bases, the J end by 2 bases, with 16 bases between. Germline V gene data show CDR1 as LGHNA and CDR2 as YNFKEQ. The CDR3 is 18 amino acids.